This TCR beta chain was documented in a study of blood T cell repertoires in COVID-19. Data came from immunoSEQ multiplex PCR; TCRdb stores just in-frame clones and leaves some out. The sample has some 150,000 clones; roughly 80% are singletons. V lost 3 bases, J lost 3 bases, and 6 bases lay in between. Germline V lookup: CDR1 KGHSH, CDR2 LQKENI. This CDR3 has 12 residues. The sequence was collected from a woman between 65 and 79 years old with acute or convalescent COVID-19. Sequenced: peripheral blood. The V and J genes are TRBV18 and TRBJ2-7; no reliable D call. The chain's CDR3 is CASSPTIYEQYF. In nucleotides, the CDR3 is TGTGCCAGCTCACCTACAATCTACGAGCAGTACTTC.